This TCR beta chain was observed in a study of cytotoxic CD8 clonotypes in ibrutinib-treated CLL. On the study more broadly: Ten to eleven relapsed/refractory, roughly 15 treatment-naive; 17 IGHV unmutated.

The germline V and J ends were trimmed by 1 base and 7 bases, with 10 bases remaining between them. The CDR3 has 14 amino acids. Germline V CDR1 and CDR2: SGHAT, FQNNGV. Here immunoSEQ multiplex PCR was the method, and the copy in TCRdb shows in-frame clones only, minus some. The sample consists of 200,000 to 250,000 clones, 60% to 80% of them appearing once. In regard to this clone: Antigen unknown.

Overall study results and limits: Investigators sampled sustained-remission and progressing patients at differing times.

The chain recombines TRBV11-2 with TRBJ1-4; D gene unclear. The sample consisted of PBMCs, taken after 12 months of ibrutinib treatment. This sequence originates from a human donor with chronic lymphocytic leukemia. CDR3 protein: CASSLGPDTEKLFF. In DNA form, the CDR3 reads TGTGCCAGCAGCTTAGGGCCAGATACTGAAAAACTGTTTTTT.